Listed below are T cell receptor beta chains from one sample, sequenced in a study of glioma-infiltrating T cells. MiXCR, applied by TCRdb to the multiplex PCR reads, yields one record per CDR3 protein. The sample comprises 100,000 to 150,000 distinct CDR3 sequences, approximately 25% of which are singletons, and about 15% rests with the top ten. Material: glioma tissue, nonneoplastic brain tissue, or PBMCs (not recorded which). These TCRs come from a human donor with low-grade glioma or glioblastoma, undergoing nonglioma brain surgery, or in good health (not recorded which). Each CDR3 is given with its conserved first and last residue. D genes are given only for firm matches. Clone size is stated in some rows and not others, as once, few, many or a class when expanded.

TRBJ2-5,many,TRBV11-3,NA,TGTGCCAGCAGCTTAGGACGGACCCAAGAGACCCAGTACTTC,CASSLGRTQETQYF
TRBJ2-3,many,TRBV10-3,TRBD2,TGTGCCATCAGTACACCGGGACTAGCGGGAGGCACAGATACGCAGTATTTT,CAISTPGLAGGTDTQYF
TRBJ2-7,NA,TRBV7-6,TRBD1,TGTGCCAGCAGCCAAACAGGGACAGGGGGCTACGAGCAGTACTTC,CASSQTGTGGYEQYF
TRBJ1-1,many,TRBV20-1,NA,TGCAGTGCTAGAATGGGGCGGTGGGACACTGAAGCTTTCTTT,CSARMGRWDTEAFF
TRBJ2-5,many,TRBV7-2,NA,TGTGCCAGCAGCTTAGACAGGCTCCAGCAAGAGACCCAGTACTTC,CASSLDRLQQETQYF
TRBJ1-1,many,TRBV29-1,TRBD1,TGCAGCGTTGTGGGACAGGGGGGCACTGAAGCTTTCTTT,CSVVGQGGTEAFF
TRBJ2-3,few,TRBV4-3,TRBD2,TGCGCCAGCAGCCAAGATTTAGCGGGAGAAGGCACAGATACGCAGTATTTT,CASSQDLAGEGTDTQYF
TRBJ2-1,NA,TRBV30,NA,TGTGCCTTGGCACTCTTCTCCTACAATGAGCAGTTCTTC,CALALFSYNEQFF
TRBJ2-1,NA,TRBV2,TRBD2,TGTGCCAGCAGATTCTTAGCGGGAGCTAGCGAGCAGTCCTTC,CASRFLAGASEQSF
TRBJ2-2,many,TRBV28,NA,TGTGCCAGCAGTCCCCAGAACACCGGGGAGCTGTTTTTT,CASSPQNTGELFF
TRBJ2-7,NA,TRBV14,TRBD2,TGTGCCAGCAGCCATTTGGGGACTAGCGGGAGGCAGTCCTACGAGCAGTACTTC,CASSHLGTSGRQSYEQYF
TRBJ2-7,NA,TRBV7-9,NA,TGTGCCAGCAGCTTAGACGGGACATTATCCTACGAGCAGTACTTC,CASSLDGTLSYEQYF
TRBJ1-5,many,TRBV3-1,NA,TGTGCCAGCAGCCAAGGGGGTGGGCTAAGGCAGCCCCAGCATTTT,CASSQGGGLRQPQHF
TRBJ2-7,many,TRBV27,NA,TGTGCCAGCAGTTTAGGAGGGTTGGGTGAGCAGTACTTC,CASSLGGLGEQYF
TRBJ2-7,few,TRBV30,NA,TGTGCCTGGAGTGCGGAGTTCCCTTCCGAGCAGTACTTC,CAWSAEFPSEQYF
TRBJ2-4,few,TRBV7-9,NA,TGTGCCAGCAGCACAGGGTCGAAAAACATTCAGTACTTC,CASSTGSKNIQYF
TRBJ2-7,many,TRBV7-2,TRBD2,TGTGCCAGCAGCTTCCAAGCGGGAGGGTCGTACGAGCAGTACTTC,CASSFQAGGSYEQYF
TRBJ2-2,NA,TRBV11-2,NA,TGTGCCAGCAGGATATTCTCAGACACCGGGGGGCTGTTTTTT,CASRIFSDTGGLFF
TRBJ2-1,many,TRBV7-9,TRBD2,TGTGCCAGCAGCTGGGGCGGGAGGGCCGACAATGAGCAGTTCTTC,CASSWGGRADNEQFF
TRBJ1-1,few,TRBV30,NA,TGTGCCTGGGCGGTAGGCACTGAAGCTTTCTTT,CAWAVGTEAFF
TRBJ2-7,many,TRBV5-6,NA,TGTGCCAGCAGCTTGGTTTTGGGAAACGAGCAGTACTTC,CASSLVLGNEQYF
TRBJ2-1,many,TRBV7-9,NA,TGTGCCAGCAGCCCGGGACTCCAAAACTATAGGAATGAGCAGTTCTTC,CASSPGLQNYRNEQFF
TRBJ2-1,few,TRBV4-2,TRBD2,TGTGCCAGCAGCCACGACGGGCGGGAGTCCTACAATGAGCAGTTCTTC,CASSHDGRESYNEQFF
TRBJ2-1,many,TRBV13,NA,TGTGCCAGCAGCTTAGAGAAGGGCCCCAGAGGGTTCTTC,CASSLEKGPRGFF
TRBJ2-3,many,TRBV7-9,NA,TGTGCCAGCAGGGGGGCAGATACGCAGTATTTT,CASRGADTQYF
TRBJ2-7,many,TRBV2,NA,TGTGCCAGCAGTGTAAACAGGGTTTACGAGCAGTACTTC,CASSVNRVYEQYF
TRBJ1-3,NA,TRBV11-2,NA,TGTGCCAGCAGCAGTGAGCAGGGCACCATATATTTT,CASSSEQGTIYF
TRBJ2-7,NA,TRBV6-1,NA,TGTGCCAGCAGTGTTGATATGCAGCAGCACTTC,CASSVDMQQHF
TRBJ2-1,many,TRBV6-1,NA,TGTGCCAGCAGACCACAGGGAAATGAGCAGTTCTTC,CASRPQGNEQFF
TRBJ1-2,many,TRBV4-1,NA,TGCGCCAGCAGCCAAGGCACAGATTATGGCTACACCTTC,CASSQGTDYGYTF
TRBJ2-7,many,TRBV25-1,NA,TGTGCCAGCAGTGATGGACGGCAAGGTTTCTACGAGCAGTACTTC,CASSDGRQGFYEQYF
TRBJ2-3,few,TRBV29-1,NA,TGCAGCGTCGGACCGACGGGAGATACGCAGTATTTT,CSVGPTGDTQYF
TRBJ2-7,NA,TRBV19,TRBD1,TGTGCCAGTAGTATTGGTGGGACAGGGGGCGAGCAGTACTTC,CASSIGGTGGEQYF
TRBJ2-2,NA,TRBV12-3/TRBV12-4,TRBD1,TGTGCCAGCACCTGGACAGGCTTGAACACCGGGGAGCTGTTTTTT,CASTWTGLNTGELFF
TRBJ1-1,many,TRBV7-9,NA,TGTGCCAGCAGCCTTCGGGACAACACTGAAGCTTTCTTT,CASSLRDNTEAFF
TRBJ1-2,many,TRBV12-3/TRBV12-4,TRBD1,TGTGCCAGCAGAAGACAGGGGGTCGACTATGGCTACACCTTC,CASRRQGVDYGYTF
TRBJ2-7,NA,TRBV10-3,TRBD2,TGTGCCATCAGTCCGAGCGGGACCTCCTACGAGCAGTACTTC,CAISPSGTSYEQYF
TRBJ1-5,many,TRBV20-1,NA,TGCAGTGCTAGCACCGGGACCTTCAATCAGCCCCAGCATTTT,CSASTGTFNQPQHF
TRBJ2-1,many,TRBV27,TRBD2,TGTGCCAGCAGCGGGAGGAACCACAATGAGCAGTTCTTC,CASSGRNHNEQFF
TRBJ2-7,many,TRBV6-1,NA,TGTGCCAGCAGTCCCCGCGGGTACCCGAACTACGAGCAGTACTTC,CASSPRGYPNYEQYF
TRBJ2-3,many,TRBV4-1,TRBD2,TGCGCCAGCAGCCAGGGGACTAGCGGGATCACAGATACGCAGTATTTT,CASSQGTSGITDTQYF
TRBJ2-7,NA,TRBV7-2,TRBD2,TGTGCCAGCAGCCCACCCAAGCGGGAGGGGGAGCAGTACTTC,CASSPPKREGEQYF
TRBJ2-3,many,TRBV7-8,NA,TGTGCCAGCAGCTTAGCGCGCTCCACAGATACGCAGTATTTT,CASSLARSTDTQYF
TRBJ2-5,many,TRBV7-9,TRBD2,TGTGCCAGCAGCCCCCGGACTAGCGGGAGTCTAGTCAAAGAGACCCAGTACTTC,CASSPRTSGSLVKETQYF
TRBJ2-7,few,TRBV7-2,NA,TGTGCCAGCAGCTTAACCCCAGGAGCCTACGAGCAGTACTTC,CASSLTPGAYEQYF
TRBJ1-2,few,TRBV29-1,TRBD1,TGCAGCGTTGACTTTCCATCACCGGGACAGGGGGGCTATGGCTACACCTTC,CSVDFPSPGQGGYGYTF
TRBJ2-6,many,TRBV6-1,NA,TGTGCCAGCAGTAAATATTCCAGCTCTGGGGCCAACGTCCTGACTTTC,CASSKYSSSGANVLTF
TRBJ1-3,NA,TRBV30,NA,TGTGCCTGGAGTGTAAGGGGTTCTGGAAACACCATATATTTT,CAWSVRGSGNTIYF
TRBJ1-2,many,TRBV19,NA,TGTGCCAGTAGTATAGTCGAACTGGGCGGCTACACCTTC,CASSIVELGGYTF
TRBJ2-5,many,TRBV4-3,NA,TGCGCCAGCAGCCAAGAAGCCGGGATCCAAGAGACCCAGTACTTC,CASSQEAGIQETQYF
TRBJ1-2,many,TRBV6-2/TRBV6-3,TRBD1,TGTGCCAGCAGTTACGGGGGACAGCGGTACTATGGCTACACCTTC,CASSYGGQRYYGYTF
TRBJ2-1,many,TRBV10-3,NA,TGTGCCATCAGTGAGTTAGTCCGGGAGAATGAGCAGTTCTTC,CAISELVRENEQFF
TRBJ2-3,many,TRBV6-6,NA,TGTGCCAGCAGTTACTCTGGCGGGAATGCAGATACGCAGTATTTT,CASSYSGGNADTQYF
TRBJ1-1,many,TRBV7-9,NA,TGTGCCAGCAGCCCCGGTCGGGCCACGGAAGCTTTCTTT,CASSPGRATEAFF
TRBJ2-3,NA,TRBV7-2,NA,TGTGCCGGCAGCTTACGCGATACGCAGTATTTT,CAGSLRDTQYF
TRBJ2-1,many,TRBV18,NA,TGTGCCAGCTCACAGTTAATCGATGAGCAGTTCTTC,CASSQLIDEQFF
TRBJ2-1,NA,TRBV4-3,TRBD2,TGCGCCAGCAGCCAAGAAACTAGCGGGAGGGGATACAATGAGCAGTTCTTC,CASSQETSGRGYNEQFF
TRBJ2-7,many,TRBV4-2,TRBD1,TGTGCCAGCAGCCCGTCGGGACAGGGAACCTACGAGCAGTACTTC,CASSPSGQGTYEQYF
TRBJ2-3,many,TRBV6-2/TRBV6-3,NA,TGTGCCAGCAGTTACGACAGATCTAGCACAGATACGCAGTATTTT,CASSYDRSSTDTQYF